One sample yielded the 7 T cell receptor beta chains listed below, sequenced in a study of blood T cell repertoires in COVID-19. Profiled with immunoSEQ multiplex PCR; TCRdb holds only in-frame clones, not every one. This sample carries hundreds of thousands of clones, 80% to 90% of them seen once, and the ten largest clones take about 4.5%. The sample taken for sequencing was PBMCs or T cells enriched from blood (not recorded which). The receptor source for this set is a woman in her 30s who had been exposed to COVID-19.

V usage is TRBV5-1 and J usage is TRBJ1-2; TRBD1 matches at 10 bases. V lost 2 bases, J lost 4 bases, and 17 bases stayed unmatched. This CDR3 is built from 19 residues. From germline, CDR1 is SGHRS and CDR2 YFSETQ. The CDR3 reads CASSFARDRGFGGAYGYTF. The CDR3 DNA follows: TGCGCCAGCAGCTTTGCCCGGGACAGGGGTTTTGGGGGAGCCTATGGCTACACCTTC.

This chain uses TRBV19 with TRBJ2-5, with D maybe TRBD2 (5 bases). The ends were cut back, 4 bases at V and 2 bases at J, with 20 bases in the middle. The CDR3 spans 17 residues. Per the germline V gene, CDR1 is LNHDA and CDR2 is SQIVND (reference sequence). CDR3 coding DNA: TGTGCCAGTAGTACGTCCGCAGGACTTTTTGTACAAGAGACCCAGTACTTC. It translates to CASSTSAGLFVQETQYF.

The chain links TRBV3-1 (or the pseudogene TRBV3-2) to TRBJ1-1; D unresolved. CDR1 is LGHDT and CDR2 is YNNKEL in the germline V gene (reference sequence). The V end was cut by 4 bases, the J end by 2 bases, with 17 bases between. The CDR3 length is 16 residues. CDR3 nucleotides: TGTGCCAGCAGCCCACGGGGAGGAACCGGCAACACTGAAGCTTTCTTT. Its protein product is CASSPRGGTGNTEAFF.

This sequence joins TRBV29-1 and TRBJ1-5, with D perhaps TRBD1 (6 bases). This CDR3 is 15 amino acids long. Trimming cost V 5 bases and J 0 bases, with 14 bases left between them. In germline, CDR1 is SQVTM, CDR2 ANQGSEA. CDR3 in amino acids: CSVREGVHSNQPQHF. The CDR3 DNA is TGCAGCGTTCGGGAGGGGGTCCATAGCAATCAGCCCCAGCATTTT.

J is TRBJ1-2 and V is TRBV5-4; D possibly corresponds to TRBD1 (6 bases). Trimming took 5 bases from V and 6 from J, leaving 17 bases between them. CDR3 length: 14 amino acids. Germline lookup yields CDR1 SGHNT and CDR2 YYREEE (reference sequence). CDR3 sequence reads: CASRVSGGHHGYTF. CDR3 sequence (DNA): TGTGCCAGCAGGGTGTCGGGGGGGCATCATGGCTACACCTTC.

The chain uses TRBV2 and TRBJ2-3; weak D call: TRBD1 (5 bases). The CDR3 covers 14 residues. V dropped 10 bases and J dropped 2 bases, with 16 bases sitting between them. CDR1 is SNHLY, CDR2 FYNNEI, per germline. CDR3 loop: CATARQTVTDTQYF. In nucleotides, the CDR3 is TGTGCCACCGCCCGACAGACTGTCACAGATACGCAGTATTTT. Drawing the rest from reference TRBV2 and TRBJ2-3, the complete variable domain is EPEVTQTPSHQVTQMGQEVILRCVPISNHLYFYWYRQILGQKVEFLVSFYNNEISEKSEIFDDQFSVERPDGSNFTLKIRSTKLEDSAMYFCATARQTVTDTQYFGPGTRLTVL.

The chain links TRBV6-5 to TRBJ1-3; the D is unclear. The V gene's germline CDR1 is MNHEY and CDR2 SVGAGI. Trimming removed 4 bases from V and 0 bases from J, with 7 bases in between. The CDR3 has 14 residues. CDR3 protein: CASSSQDSGNTIYF. The CDR3 DNA follows: TGTGCCAGCAGTTCCCAGGACTCTGGAAACACCATATATTTT.